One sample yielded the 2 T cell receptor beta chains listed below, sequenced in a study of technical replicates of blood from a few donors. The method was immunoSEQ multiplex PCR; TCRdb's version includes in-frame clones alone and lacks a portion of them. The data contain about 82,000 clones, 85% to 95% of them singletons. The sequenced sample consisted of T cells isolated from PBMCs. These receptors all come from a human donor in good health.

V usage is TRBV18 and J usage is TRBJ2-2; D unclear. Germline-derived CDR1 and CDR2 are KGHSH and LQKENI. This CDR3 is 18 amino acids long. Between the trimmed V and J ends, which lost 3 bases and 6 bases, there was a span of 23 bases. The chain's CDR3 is CASSPNGWLTIHPGELFF. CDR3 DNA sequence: TGTGCCAGCTCACCCAACGGCTGGTTAACTATCCACCCCGGGGAGCTGTTTTTT. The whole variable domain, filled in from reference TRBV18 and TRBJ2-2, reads NAGVMQNPRHLVRRRGQEARLRCSPMKGHSHVYWYRQLPEEGLKFMVYLQKENIIDESGMPKERFSAEFPKEGPSILRIQQVVRGDSAAYFCASSPNGWLTIHPGELFFGEGSRLTVL.

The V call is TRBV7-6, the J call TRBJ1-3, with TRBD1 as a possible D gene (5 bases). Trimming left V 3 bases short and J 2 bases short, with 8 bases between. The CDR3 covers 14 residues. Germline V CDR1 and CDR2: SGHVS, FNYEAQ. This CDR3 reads CASSLKTAGNTIYF. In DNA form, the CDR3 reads TGTGCCAGCAGCTTGAAGACAGCTGGAAACACCATATATTTT.